This T cell receptor (beta chain) was recovered during a study of control samples from healthy donors and cancer patients. Data came from immunoSEQ multiplex PCR; TCRdb stores just in-frame clones and leaves some out. The sample lists fewer than 60,000 clones; 86% were seen once. The receptor comes from a woman in her 50s with lung cancer. Source material: PBMCs.

DNA of the CDR3: TGTGCCAGCAGCCCGAGACGTTTAACACAGGGCGCGAATGGCTACACCTTC. Protein: CASSPRRLTQGANGYTF. The rearrangement joins TRBV7-9 to TRBJ1-2; D might be TRBD1 (6 bases). V was trimmed by 5 bases and J by 6 bases, leaving 25 bases between them. This CDR3 contains 17 residues. In germline, CDR1 is SEHNR, CDR2 FQNEAQ (reference sequence).